These 8 T cell receptor beta chains were sequenced from one sample in a study of T-cell reconstitution after alpha-beta-depleted transplantation in children. Unique molecular identifiers tagged the TCRbeta library. Each CDR3 protein gets one entry after TCRdb re-called the PCR reads with MiXCR. The table has almost 500,000 distinct CDR3 sequences, around 13% seen once. The source material was PBMCs from the stem cell graft donor, sampled from the stem cell graft. The receptors were sampled from a human donor who donated a stem cell graft to a child with combined immunodeficiency.

In this sample, this clonotype turned up once. This chain links TRBV5-4 with TRBJ2-6; D unresolved. Germline V gene data show CDR1 as SGHNT and CDR2 as YYREEE (reference sequence). V gave up 0 bases and J gave up 0 bases, with 10 bases separating them. This CDR3 is 17 amino acids long. CDR3 DNA: TGTGCCAGCAGCTTGGCGCCCGGGCGCTCTGGGGCCAACGTCCTGACTTTC. Its protein product is CASSLAPGRSGANVLTF.

This clonotype has a count of ten or more. V is TRBV18 and J is TRBJ2-5, with a tentative D call TRBD1 (5 bases). The CDR3 has 13 amino acids. V lost 8 bases to trimming and J lost 0 bases, with 10 bases between them. The germline V gene has CDR1 KGHSH and CDR2 LQKENI. CDR3 DNA: TGTGCCAGCAGTCCCAGGGACCAAGAGACCCAGTACTTC. Protein product: CASSPRDQETQYF.

This clonotype was picked up many times. The chain links TRBV12-3 or TRBV12-4 to TRBJ2-5; D is unclear. This CDR3 is built from 15 residues. Trimming cost V 0 bases and J 2 bases, with 10 bases left between them. CDR3 sequence reads: CASSLAVARQETQYF. Here the CDR3 DNA reads TGTGCCAGCAGTTTAGCGGTAGCCAGACAAGAGACCCAGTACTTC.

This sequence joins TRBV12-3 or TRBV12-4 and TRBJ2-1, with TRBD2 identical over 16 bases. V shed 6 bases, J shed 8 bases, and the junction held 7 bases outside the gene matches. This CDR3 contains 16 residues. The CDR3 reads CASSPEGLAGGDEQFF. The CDR3 coding sequence is TGTGCCAGCAGCCCCGAGGGACTAGCGGGAGGGGATGAGCAGTTCTTC.

The chain couples TRBV6-4 to TRBJ2-1; TRBD2 agrees at 15 bases. Germline lookup yields CDR1 MRHNA and CDR2 SNTAGT. V trimming: 5 bases; J trimming: 3 bases; junction bases outside the gene matches: 11. This CDR3 is built from 19 residues. The chain's CDR3 is CASSPDSWTSGGGYNEQFF. CDR3 DNA sequence: TGTGCCAGCAGTCCCGACTCTTGGACTAGCGGGGGGGGCTACAATGAGCAGTTCTTC.

This clonotype was recorded many times. The V and J genes are TRBV29-1 and TRBJ1-2, with D possibly TRBD1 on 5 matching bases. Looked up from germline, CDR1 is SQVTM and CDR2 is ANQGSEA. Trimming stripped 3 bases from V and 8 bases from J, with 16 bases between. This CDR3 has 13 residues. This CDR3 is CSVDQGFAPGYTF. Written as DNA, the CDR3 is TGCAGCGTTGACCAGGGCTTCGCACCAGGCTACACCTTC.

This clonotype occurred many times. The rearrangement uses TRBV29-1 and TRBJ2-1; TRBD2 matches at 7 bases. The germline V gene encodes CDR1 SQVTM and CDR2 ANQGSEA. The CDR3 runs to 14 residues. V lost 4 bases to trimming and J lost 4 bases; unmatched junction nucleotides: 7. DNA of the CDR3: TGCAGCGTTGGGGCTAGCGGCCCTTACAATGAGCAGTTCTTC. Translation gives CSVGASGPYNEQFF.

The chain joins TRBV12-3 or TRBV12-4 to TRBJ1-1; D is uncertain. V lost 5 bases, J lost 3 bases, and 10 bases lay in between. CDR3 length: 13 residues. CDR3 protein: CASSRWGDTEAFF. The CDR3 DNA reads as TGTGCCAGCAGTCGTTGGGGAGACACTGAAGCTTTCTTT.